This TCR beta chain was sequenced during a study of blood T cell repertoires in COVID-19. CDR1 is SGHRS and CDR2 is YFSETQ in the germline V gene. Trimming cost V 2 bases and J 1 base; bases outside gene matches: 10. The CDR3 is 17 residues long. In the source study's methods: Amplifying reference gene primers gave estimates of nucleated cell counts. Sequenced by immunoSEQ multiplex PCR; TCRdb stores in-frame clones only, minus some. The V and J calls and clone size come from that table; D and trimming were worked out from the DNA. The table includes roughly 400,000 clones, approximately 87% detected once.

The genes are TRBV5-1 and TRBJ1-1; TRBD1 matches 8 bases. The sequence was collected from a woman aged 60-75 years with COVID-19, enrolled during active disease. Material: peripheral blood. The CDR3 reads CASSFELGTGSNTEAFF. CDR3 in DNA: TGCGCCAGCAGCTTCGAGCTAGGGACAGGTTCGAACACTGAAGCTTTCTTT.